The 23 T cell receptor beta chains in this list originate from one sample, sequenced in a study of CD8+ T cells in alopecia areata. Extracted RNA was reverse transcribed into cDNA, the sequencing template. Repertoires were generated with immunoSEQ multiplex PCR, while TCRdb's copy carries only in-frame clones and drops some. This table has 140,000 to 150,000 clones, approximately 50% appearing once. Material: CD4+ T cells sorted from blood, obtained at week 0. These receptors were collected from a human donor with alopecia areata.

This chain uses TRBV11-1 with TRBJ2-6; no definite D call. The V and J ends lost 7 bases and 9 bases respectively, with 10 bases between them. The CDR3 spans 12 residues. Germline loops: CDR1 SGHAT, CDR2 FQDESV (reference sequence). The CDR3 spells CASTFADNVLTF. In DNA form, the CDR3 reads TGTGCCAGCACCTTCGCGGACAACGTCCTGACTTTC.

This clone has a handful of counts. This chain uses TRBV7-2 with TRBJ1-1; TRBD1 might be the D (6 bases). V gave up 3 bases and J gave up 1 base, with 15 bases separating them. CDR1 SGHTA and CDR2 FQGNSA come from the germline V gene. The CDR3 loop spans 16 amino acids. This CDR3 reads CASSFKIQGANTEAFF. CDR3 sequence (DNA): TGTGCCAGCAGCTTCAAAATACAGGGTGCGAACACTGAAGCTTTCTTT.

This chain links TRBV5-6 with TRBJ2-7; D may be TRBD2 (5 bases). Per germline, CDR1 SGHDT and CDR2 YYEEEE. The V end lost 1 base, the J end lost 0 bases, and 8 bases lay between the germline ends. CDR3 length: 14 residues. In nucleotides, the CDR3 is TGTGCCAGCAGCTTGTACGGGAACTCCTACGAGCAGTACTTC. Amino acid sequence: CASSLYGNSYEQYF.

Regarding this clone: The junction does not match germline at one end; this may be a read error. J is TRBJ2-1 and V is TRBV7-7; tentatively, D is TRBD2 (6 bases). The CDR3 loop spans 15 amino acids. Germline CDR1 and CDR2: SSHAT and FNYEAQ (reference sequence). Written as DNA, the CDR3 is TGTGCTAGCAGCCCTAACGGCGGGACTTACAATGAGCAGTTCTTC. This sequence encodes CASSPNGGTYNEQFF.

The chain joins TRBV7-8 to TRBJ2-3; 9 bases match TRBD1. V lost 5 bases to trimming and J lost 3 bases; unmatched junction nucleotides: 6. Germline lookup yields CDR1 SGHVS and CDR2 FQNEAQ. The CDR3 totals 15 residues. The CDR3 region has the DNA TGTGCCAGCAGCAGGGACAGGGCTCGTACAGATACGCAGTATTTT. Encoded protein: CASSRDRARTDTQYF.

In nucleotides, the CDR3 is TGTGCCAGTAGTATGGGACAGGCTAAGGTGCCCCAGCATTTT. Translating gives CASSMGQAKVPQHF. The V call is TRBV19, the J call TRBJ1-5, with 8 bases fitting TRBD1. The length of the CDR3 is 14 residues. Germline CDR1 and CDR2: LNHDA and SQIVND (reference sequence). The trim removed 3 bases at V and 9 bases at J, leaving 7 bases unmatched.

This clone was seen a few times. This sequence joins TRBV6-1 and TRBJ2-5, with unresolved D. CDR1 and CDR2 from the germline V gene are MNHNS and SASEGT. The CDR3 spans 11 residues. V was trimmed by 5 bases and J by 4 bases, leaving 5 bases between them. The chain's CDR3 is CASSLRETQYF. The DNA for the CDR3 is TGTGCCAGCAGTCTTCGAGAGACCCAGTACTTC.

The rearrangement uses TRBV29-1 and TRBJ2-5; maybe TRBD2 (6 bases). Deletions cut 1 base from V and 0 bases from J, with 12 bases between. The CDR3 covers 15 residues. Looked up from germline, CDR1 is SQVTM and CDR2 is ANQGSEA. CDR3 region: CSVEASGAYQETQYF. For the CDR3, the DNA is TGCAGCGTTGAAGCATCGGGAGCGTACCAAGAGACCCAGTACTTC.

This clone appeared a few times. This chain joins TRBV7-2 and TRBJ2-3; tentatively, D is TRBD1 or TRBD2 (5 bases each). V was shortened by 7 bases and J by 4 bases, with 12 bases between the two germline ends. The CDR3 has 13 residues. Per the germline V gene, CDR1 is SGHTA and CDR2 is FQGNSA. The CDR3 DNA sequence: TGTGCCAGCACCTGGGACCGCCCAGATACGCAGTATTTT. Translating gives CASTWDRPDTQYF.

J is TRBJ2-5 and V is TRBV6-6; no firm D call. Trimming took 2 bases from V and 10 from J, leaving 5 bases between them. The germline V gene has CDR1 MNHNY and CDR2 SVGAGI (reference sequence). This CDR3 has 10 residues. The CDR3 here is CASSYKSQYF. Written as DNA, the CDR3 is TGTGCCAGCAGTTACAAGAGCCAGTACTTC.

The V gene is TRBV2, the J gene TRBJ2-3, with 7 bases matching TRBD2. Germline V CDR1 and CDR2: SNHLY, FYNNEI. Trimming took 5 bases from V and 5 from J; bases not matched to a gene: 13. CDR3 length equals 16 residues. The CDR3 sequence is CASSPWRELGGDTQYF. The CDR3, as DNA: TGTGCCAGCAGTCCTTGGCGGGAGCTGGGGGGAGATACGCAGTATTTT.

The chain couples TRBV30 to TRBJ2-7; 10 bases fit TRBD2. Germline CDR1 reads GTSNPN; CDR2 reads SVGIG (reference sequence). This CDR3 has 13 residues. J lost 3 bases, V lost 2 bases, and 1 base had no gene match. The CDR3 nucleotides are TGTGCCTGGAGTATAGCGGGAGGCTACGAGCAGTACTTC. Translation gives CAWSIAGGYEQYF.

This clone has just a few counts. This chain connects TRBV29-1 to TRBJ2-7; weak D call: TRBD2 (5 bases). There are 14 residues in the CDR3. Germline V CDR1 and CDR2: SQVTM, ANQGSEA. The V end was cut by 7 bases, the J end by 0 bases, with 16 bases between. The CDR3 reads CSASRTGSSYEQYF. The CDR3 DNA reads TGCAGCGCTTCCCGGACGGGGAGCTCCTACGAGCAGTACTTC.

This clone appeared a few times. V and J are TRBV30 and TRBJ1-4; maybe TRBD1 (5 bases). The germline V gene encodes CDR1 GTSNPN and CDR2 SVGIG (reference sequence). There are 13 residues in the CDR3. The ends were cut back, 6 bases at V and 5 bases at J, with 13 bases in the middle. CDR3: CACPSRANEKLFF. CDR3 nucleotide sequence: TGTGCCTGTCCATCCAGGGCAAATGAAAAACTGTTTTTT.

The CDR3 loop is CAWSSRTSGSLNYEQYF. DNA of the CDR3: TGTGCCTGGAGTTCCCGGACTAGCGGGAGTTTGAACTACGAGCAGTACTTC. The chain has TRBV30 and TRBJ2-7; 13 bases are shared with TRBD2. Germline-derived CDR1 and CDR2 are GTSNPN and SVGIG (reference sequence). This CDR3 contains 17 residues. V lost 2 bases, J lost 3 bases, and 10 bases stayed unmatched.

The gene calls are TRBV10-3 and TRBJ2-7; a weak D match, TRBD1 (6 bases). The germline CDR1 and CDR2 sequences are ENHRY and SYGVKD. V gave up 7 bases and J gave up 4 bases, with 20 bases separating them. The CDR3 is 15 amino acids. The CDR3 sequence: CAITADSPPAYEQYF. CDR3 DNA: TGTGCCATCACCGCGGACAGCCCGCCAGCGTACGAGCAGTACTTC.

The chain has TRBV2 and TRBJ1-5; possible D gene TRBD1, 6 bases. V was cut by 5 bases and J by 6 bases, with 14 bases left in between. CDR3 length: 14 amino acids. In germline, CDR1 is SNHLY, CDR2 FYNNEI. CDR3 DNA sequence: TGTGCCAGCAGTCTCCGACAGGAGGGTCAGCCCCAGCATTTT. Protein product: CASSLRQEGQPQHF.

Only a few counts were recorded for this clone. V usage is TRBV29-1 and J usage is TRBJ2-1, with D perhaps assigned TRBD1 or TRBD2 (6 bases each). Germline CDR1 is SQVTM and CDR2 is ANQGSEA. V was cut by 5 bases and J by 9 bases, with 14 bases left in between. The CDR3 has 12 residues. The CDR3 loop is CSVWGAVGEQFF. The DNA of the CDR3 is TGCAGCGTTTGGGGGGCAGTAGGTGAGCAGTTCTTC.

The chain uses TRBV6-6 and TRBJ2-7; maybe TRBD2 (5 bases). The CDR3 is 14 amino acids. Germline lookup yields CDR1 MNHNY and CDR2 SVGAGI (reference sequence). Trimming took off 0 bases at V and 6 bases at J, with 12 bases between the two ends. The CDR3 region is CASSYSSIGSEQYF. CDR3 coding DNA: TGTGCCAGCAGTTACTCGAGTATAGGGAGCGAGCAGTACTTC.

The chain joins TRBV28 to TRBJ2-4; 7 nucleotides align to TRBD2. The V gene's germline CDR1 is MDHEN and CDR2 SYDVKM. The length of the CDR3 is 15 residues. V shed 8 bases and J 6 bases; nucleotides not matched to a gene: 13. The CDR3 DNA is TGTGCCAGCCTACCGACTAGCTCCTATACAAACATTCAGTACTTC. Its translation is CASLPTSSYTNIQYF.

The CDR3 protein is CASSPGQGAHEQYF. Written as DNA, the CDR3 is TGCGCCAGCAGCCCTGGACAGGGGGCCCACGAGCAGTACTTC. The chain links TRBV5-1 to TRBJ2-7, with 11 bases lining up with TRBD1. The V and J ends lost 4 bases and 5 bases, in that order; junction bases with no gene match: 5. Germline lookup yields CDR1 SGHRS and CDR2 YFSETQ. CDR3 size: 14 residues.

This chain uses TRBV6-6 with TRBJ2-6; 8 bases map to TRBD2. The CDR3 runs 16 residues. V dropped 6 bases and J dropped 4; count of bases not matched to a gene: 8. Per germline, CDR1 MNHNY and CDR2 SVGAGI (reference sequence). The CDR3 sequence: CASRTGGPGGANVLTF. The CDR3 bases are TGTGCCAGCAGGACGGGAGGGCCGGGAGGGGCCAACGTCCTGACTTTC.

This clone has only a few counts. This chain uses TRBV5-4 with TRBJ2-3; D is possibly TRBD2 (5 bases). The CDR3 totals 15 residues. Germline V lookup: CDR1 SGHNT, CDR2 YYREEE (reference sequence). Trimming pared 0 bases from V and 2 bases from J, leaving 10 bases between. CDR3 coding DNA: TGTGCCAGCAGCTTGGGGTCCGGGAACACAGATACGCAGTATTTT. Translation: CASSLGSGNTDTQYF.